The TCR gamma chain under discussion was sequenced for a study of human gamma delta and Vdelta1 T cells. The V segment lost 2 bases and the J segment 1 base; nucleotides outside the gene matches: 10. Germline-derived CDR1 and CDR2 are VINAFY and YDVSNSKD. The CDR3 contains 17 residues. TCRdb re-called the PCR reads with CATT. The sample consists of about 4,000 gamma-chain clones, approximately 15% of them appearing once. General study points: Reportedly, Delta One T cells were polyclonal and broadly targeted acute myeloid leukemia.

This clone rates as medium-sized. Its specificity is unknown. The specimen sequenced was Vdelta1 gamma-delta T cells from blood grown in culture (DOT cells). This sequence was found in a human donor in good health. The V gene is TRGV5, the J gene TRGJP1. Here the CDR3 reads CATWDIKSVTTGWFKIF. Written as DNA, the CDR3 is TGTGCCACCTGGGACATAAAATCCGTTACCACTGGTTGGTTCAAGATATTT.